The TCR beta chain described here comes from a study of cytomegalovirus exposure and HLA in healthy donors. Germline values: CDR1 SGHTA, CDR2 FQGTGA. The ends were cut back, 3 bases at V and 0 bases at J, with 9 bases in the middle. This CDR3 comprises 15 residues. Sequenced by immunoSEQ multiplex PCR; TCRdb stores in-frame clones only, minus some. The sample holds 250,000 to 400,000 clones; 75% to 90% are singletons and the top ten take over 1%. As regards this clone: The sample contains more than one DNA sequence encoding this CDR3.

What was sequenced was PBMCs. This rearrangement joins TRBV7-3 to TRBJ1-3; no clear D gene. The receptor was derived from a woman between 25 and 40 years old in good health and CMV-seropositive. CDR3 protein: CASSLGPSSGNTIYF. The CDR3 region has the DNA TGTGCCAGCAGCTTGGGTCCCAGCTCTGGAAACACCATATATTTT.